The 26 T cell receptor beta chains below were found in one sample sequenced in a study of cytotoxic CD8 clonotypes in ibrutinib-treated CLL. Some clones are missing from TCRdb's copy, which holds only in-frame ones; the method was immunoSEQ multiplex PCR. The sample includes about 160,000 clones, over 65% of them seen just once. The source was PBMCs, collected after 12 months of ibrutinib treatment. The receptors shown here come from a human donor with chronic lymphocytic leukemia.

This sequence joins TRBV7-2 and TRBJ1-5; D is unclear. The CDR3 loop spans 15 amino acids. Looked up from germline, CDR1 is SGHTA and CDR2 is FQGNSA. The V end was cut by 5 bases, the J end by 0 bases, with 11 bases between. DNA of the CDR3: TGTGCCAGCAGCGCAAACAGAAATAGCAATCAGCCCCAGCATTTT. This translates into CASSANRNSNQPQHF.

The rearrangement uses TRBV10-3 and TRBJ2-1, with 9 bases lining up with TRBD2. The J segment lost 8 bases and the V segment lost 6 bases, leaving 11 bases of the junction unmatched. The CDR3 sequence is 15 residues long. Germline CDR1 is ENHRY and CDR2 is SYGVKD. The CDR3 region has the DNA TGTGCCATCAGAGGGTCGCGGGAGGGCCTCCATGAGCAGTTCTTC. This encodes CAIRGSREGLHEQFF.

This sequence joins TRBV7-2 and TRBJ2-7; D perhaps matches TRBD1 (5 bases). The ends were cut back, 6 bases at V and 3 bases at J, with 9 bases in the middle. Germline V gene lookup returns CDR1 SGHTA and CDR2 FQGNSA. The CDR3 has 12 amino acids. The CDR3 DNA sequence: TGTGCCAGCAGAAGGGGTTACTACGAGCAGTACTTC. This codes for CASRRGYYEQYF.

This sequence joins TRBV28 and TRBJ2-7, with D hard to call. V was trimmed by 2 bases and J by 2 bases, leaving 4 bases between them. Germline CDR1 and CDR2: MDHEN and SYDVKM. The CDR3 sequence is 12 residues long. The CDR3 protein is CASSLLAYEQYF. Written as DNA, the CDR3 is TGTGCCAGCAGTTTACTCGCCTACGAGCAGTACTTC.

The V call is TRBV19, the J call TRBJ2-5, with 7 bases fitting TRBD2. Trimming removed 4 bases from V and 5 bases from J; junction bases left unmatched: 7. Germline V gives CDR1 LNHDA, CDR2 SQIVND (reference sequence). The CDR3 runs 14 residues. The CDR3 DNA follows: TGTGCCAGTAGTACCCCGGGGGGAGCGGAGACCCAGTACTTC. Translation: CASSTPGGAETQYF.

The DNA of the CDR3 is TGTGCCAGTAGTATAGTCGGACTAGCGGGAGATCCGCTTGGGGCCAACGTCCTGACTTTC. Protein product: CASSIVGLAGDPLGANVLTF. V gene TRBV19 combines with J gene TRBJ2-6; 13 nucleotides agree with TRBD2. Unmatched junction bases numbered 9, after V lost 1 base and J lost 3 bases. Germline V CDR1 and CDR2: LNHDA, SQIVND (reference sequence). The CDR3 is made up of 20 amino acids.

The chain is built from TRBV5-6 and TRBJ2-2; no clear D. The germline V gene has CDR1 SGHDT and CDR2 YYEEEE. CDR3 size: 13 residues. The germline V and J ends were trimmed by 7 bases and 3 bases, with 10 bases remaining between them. CDR3 sequence reads: CASGKVYTGELFF. The CDR3 DNA follows: TGTGCCAGCGGGAAAGTCTACACCGGGGAGCTGTTTTTT. The full variable domain, completed using reference TRBV5-6 and TRBJ2-2, is DAGVTQSPTHLIKTRGQQVTLRCSPKSGHDTVSWYQQALGQGPQFIFQYYEEEERQRGNFPDRFSGHQFPNYSSELNVNALLLGDSALYLCASGKVYTGELFFGEGSRLTVL.

The chain joins TRBV5-6 to TRBJ2-2, with a tentative D call TRBD2 (5 bases). Germline V gene lookup returns CDR1 SGHDT and CDR2 YYEEEE. Trimming cost V 3 bases and J 5 bases, with 14 bases left between them. CDR3 length: 15 residues. CDR3 sequence reads: CASSSKGVGTGELFF. DNA of the CDR3: TGTGCCAGCAGCTCGAAGGGAGTTGGTACCGGGGAGCTGTTTTTT.

The rearrangement uses TRBV15 and TRBJ1-4; TRBD1 matches 7 bases. V shed 4 bases and J 8 bases; nucleotides not matched to a gene: 7. Germline V CDR1 and CDR2: LNHNV, YYDKDF (reference sequence). The CDR3 totals 14 residues. CDR3 nucleotides: TGTGCCACCAGCATGGGGCAGGGGGGGGAAAAACTGTTTTTT. This gives the protein CATSMGQGGEKLFF.

The chain employs TRBV28 and TRBJ2-1; D may be TRBD2 (6 bases). Germline loops: CDR1 MDHEN, CDR2 SYDVKM. There are 16 residues in the CDR3. V was shortened by 3 bases and J by 7 bases, with 19 bases between the two germline ends. The CDR3 loop is CASSLAGRGVGNEQFF. The CDR3 DNA follows: TGTGCCAGCAGTTTGGCGGGGCGAGGCGTGGGTAATGAGCAGTTCTTC. Complete variable domain (other parts from reference TRBV28 and TRBJ2-1): DVKVTQSSRYLVKRTGEKVFLECVQDMDHENMFWYRQDPGLGLRLIYFSYDVKMKEKGDIPEGYSVSREKKERFSLILESASTNQTSMYLCASSLAGRGVGNEQFFGPGTRLTVL.

The chain carries TRBV19 and TRBJ1-5; 7 positions agree with TRBD1. Germline CDR1 reads LNHDA; CDR2 reads SQIVND (reference sequence). J was trimmed by 4 bases and V by 5 bases; bases with no gene match: 11. The CDR3 length is 16 residues. CDR3 loop: CASSAGRTGPNQPQHF. The CDR3 nucleotides read TGTGCCAGTAGTGCCGGACGGACAGGACCTAATCAGCCCCAGCATTTT. The variable domain in full, completed from reference TRBV19 and TRBJ1-5, reads DGGITQSPKYLFRKEGQNVTLSCEQNLNHDAMYWYRQDPGQGLRLIYYSQIVNDFQKGDIAEGYSVSREKKESFPLTVTSAQKNPTAFYLCASSAGRTGPNQPQHFGDGTRLSIL.

A few counts support this clone. J is TRBJ1-2 and V is TRBV28; the D gene is possibly TRBD1 (6 bases). The ends were cut back, 1 base at V and 4 bases at J, with 22 bases in the middle. The germline V gene has CDR1 MDHEN and CDR2 SYDVKM. The CDR3 consists of 18 residues. CDR3 DNA: TGTGCCAGCAGTTTATTCCCATTAGGAATCGACAGGAGCTATGGCTACACCTTC. This codes for CASSLFPLGIDRSYGYTF.

The chain has TRBV7-2 and TRBJ1-4, with D possibly being TRBD1 (5 bases). V was pared by 1 base and J by 12 bases, with 15 bases between. The CDR3 loop spans 14 amino acids. CDR1 SGHTA and CDR2 FQGNSA come from the germline V gene. The CDR3 DNA sequence: TGTGCCAGCAGCTTAGTGACAGACAGTTTACAACTGTTTTTT. This translates into CASSLVTDSLQLFF.

The chain combines TRBV4-3 with TRBJ2-2; D unresolved. CDR3 length equals 14 residues. Trimming stripped 1 base from V and 4 bases from J, with 7 bases between. The germline gives CDR1 LGHNA, CDR2 YSLEER. In nucleotides, the CDR3 is TGCGCCAGCAGCCAAGGCTGGACCACCGGGGAGCTGTTTTTT. This gives the protein CASSQGWTTGELFF.

This clone was counted a single time. The genes are TRBV7-9 and TRBJ1-2; 10 bases are shared with TRBD1. The CDR3 totals 15 residues. With 4 bases clipped from V and 6 bases from J, the junction kept 8 bases outside the gene matches. Germline values: CDR1 SEHNR, CDR2 FQNEAQ (reference sequence). CDR3 in DNA: TGTGCCAGCAGCTCTGAGACAGGGGGCAACAATGGCTACACCTTC. It is translated as CASSSETGGNNGYTF.

The chain combines TRBV9 with TRBJ1-2; D is unclear. Trimming pared 0 bases from V and 5 bases from J, leaving 11 bases between. CDR1 and CDR2 from the germline V gene are SGDLS and YYNGEE. The CDR3 spans 14 residues. This chain's CDR3 is CASSVDFGNYGYTF. Here the CDR3 DNA reads TGTGCCAGCAGCGTAGATTTCGGGAATTATGGCTACACCTTC.

The chain uses TRBV7-9 and TRBJ2-2; D uncertain. This CDR3 has 14 amino acids. Trimming left V 11 bases short and J 5 bases short, with 18 bases between. CDR1 and CDR2 (germline): SEHNR, FQNEAQ (reference sequence). The CDR3 here is CAPRHPDLTGELFF. Written as DNA, the CDR3 is TGTGCCCCACGTCACCCCGACCTTACCGGGGAGCTGTTTTTT.

The gene calls are TRBV6-5 and TRBJ2-7; TRBD1 or TRBD2 may be the D gene (6 bases each). V was pared by 8 bases and J by 2 bases, with 19 bases between. Germline V gene sequence: CDR1 MNHEY, CDR2 SVGAGI. CDR3 length: 15 amino acids. The CDR3 spells CASCPPLGGTYEQYF. CDR3 nucleotides: TGTGCCAGCTGTCCCCCTTTGGGGGGCACCTACGAGCAGTACTTC.

The rearrangement links TRBV6-1 to TRBJ2-2; no clear D gene. The CDR3 consists of 14 residues. In germline, CDR1 is MNHNS, CDR2 SASEGT. The V end was cut by 7 bases, the J end by 2 bases, with 11 bases between. The CDR3 sequence is CASTPGTNTGELFF. Written as DNA, the CDR3 is TGTGCCAGCACTCCCGGTACCAACACCGGGGAGCTGTTTTTT.

As for this clone: Other DNA sequences of this sample code for an identical CDR3. This rearrangement joins TRBV7-3 to TRBJ2-2, with D perhaps assigned TRBD1 or TRBD2 (5 bases each). Germline loops: CDR1 SGHTA, CDR2 FQGTGA. The CDR3 runs to 14 residues. With 6 bases removed from V and 0 bases from J, the gap between germline ends came to 8 bases. In DNA, the CDR3 is TGTGCCAGCAGGAGGGGACCGAACACCGGGGAGCTGTTTTTT. This codes for CASRRGPNTGELFF. Full variable domain (remainder filled in from reference TRBV7-3 and TRBJ2-2): GAGVSQTPSNKVTEKGKYVELRCDPISGHTALYWYRQSLGQGPEFLIYFQGTGAADDSGLPNDRFFAVRPEGSVSTLKIQRTERGDSAVYLCASRRGPNTGELFFGEGSRLTVL.

This clone showed up many times. The gene calls are TRBV5-8 and TRBJ2-7; 8 bases match TRBD1. From germline, CDR1 is SGHTS and CDR2 YDEGEE. V was pared by 4 bases and J by 7 bases, with 13 bases of the junction left unmatched. This CDR3 contains 15 residues. The CDR3 protein is CASSLTGARILEQYF. CDR3 sequence (DNA): TGTGCCAGCAGCCTGACAGGGGCTCGTATCCTGGAGCAGTACTTC.

The chain combines TRBV7-8 with TRBJ1-1; 7 positions agree with TRBD1. CDR1 and CDR2 from the germline V gene are SGHVS and FQNEAQ. The CDR3 spans 15 residues. With V trimmed by 3 bases and J by 1 base, 5 bases remained unmatched. The CDR3 spells CASSFRQGRNTEAFF. The CDR3 DNA reads as TGTGCCAGCAGCTTCAGACAGGGACGGAACACTGAAGCTTTCTTT.

A few counts support this clone. This chain connects TRBV7-3 to TRBJ1-2; 8 positions agree with TRBD1. The J segment lost 4 bases and the V segment lost 4 bases, leaving 2 bases of the junction unmatched. This CDR3 is 13 amino acids long. CDR1 is SGHTA, CDR2 FQGTGA, per germline. As DNA, the CDR3 is TGTGCCAGCAGCTCAGGGGGCGGCTATGGCTACACCTTC. Protein product: CASSSGGGYGYTF.

This rearrangement joins TRBV21-1 to TRBJ2-7; TRBD1 is taken as the D call from the table, unchecked against the DNA. TRBV21-1 is labeled a pseudogene. The CDR3 consists of 15 residues. The CDR3 DNA sequence: TGTGCCAGCAGCAAGCCGGGACAGTTATCCTACGAGCAGTACTTC. Translated: CASSKPGQLSYEQYF.

V gene TRBV18 combines with J gene TRBJ1-1, with a possible D match to TRBD1 (5 bases). The CDR3 loop spans 13 amino acids. The germline V gene encodes CDR1 KGHSH and CDR2 LQKENI. V lost 6 bases and J lost 1, with 9 bases in between. Here the CDR3 DNA reads TGTGCCAGCTCTGGTGGGGGGAACACTGAAGCTTTCTTT. Its translation: CASSGGGNTEAFF.

The CDR3 is CASSETQKYSPLHF. CDR3 DNA sequence: TGTGCCAGCAGTGAGACACAGAAGTATTCACCCCTCCACTTT. The J gene is TRBJ1-6, the V gene TRBV2; D uncertain. Germline V gene data show CDR1 as SNHLY and CDR2 as FYNNEI. CDR3 length equals 14 residues. Trimming cost V 3 bases and J 8 bases, with 11 bases left between them.